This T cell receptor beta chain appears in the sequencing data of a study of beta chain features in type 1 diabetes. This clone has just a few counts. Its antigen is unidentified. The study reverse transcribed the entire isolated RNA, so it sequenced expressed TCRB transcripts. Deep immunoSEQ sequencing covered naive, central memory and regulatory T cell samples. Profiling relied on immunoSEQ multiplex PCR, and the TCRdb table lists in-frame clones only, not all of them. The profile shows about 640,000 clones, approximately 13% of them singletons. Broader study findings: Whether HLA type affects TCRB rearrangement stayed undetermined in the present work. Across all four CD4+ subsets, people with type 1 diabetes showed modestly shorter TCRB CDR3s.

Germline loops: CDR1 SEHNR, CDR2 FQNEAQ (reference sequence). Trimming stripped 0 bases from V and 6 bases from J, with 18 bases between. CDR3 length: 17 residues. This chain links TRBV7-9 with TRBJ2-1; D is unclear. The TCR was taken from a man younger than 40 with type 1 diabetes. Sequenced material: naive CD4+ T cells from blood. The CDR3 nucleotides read TGTGCCAGCAGCTTAGCGCAGGAGAGCCTACTGGGCAATGAGCAGTTCTTC. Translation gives CASSLAQESLLGNEQFF.